The 20 T cell receptor beta chains below all came from one sample that was sequenced in a study of CD8 T cells in ankylosing spondylitis. MiXCR, run by TCRdb on the 5' RACE reads, gives a single entry per CDR3 protein. The sample holds around 540,000 distinct CDR3 sequences, roughly 12% seen once. Study observations and caveats: Apparently characteristic of ankylosing spondylitis blood was a TCR beta motif (about eight highly homologous variants).

Their cognate antigens are unknown. Material for sequencing was blood, either unsorted or a sorted T cell fraction (not recorded which). The receptors originated from a male donor with ankylosing spondylitis.

This clonotype has a handful of counts. This rearrangement joins TRBV29-1 to TRBJ1-2; D gene unclear. V gave up 0 bases and J gave up 7 bases, with 12 bases separating them. Germline V gene sequence: CDR1 SQVTM, CDR2 ANQGSEA. The CDR3 loop spans 13 amino acids. The CDR3 DNA follows: TGCAGCGTTGAAGATTGGGAGGGAGGTGGCTACACCTTC. Its translation is CSVEDWEGGGYTF.

The V call is TRBV3-1, the J call TRBJ2-7, with 9 bases that match TRBD2. V lost 4 bases and J lost 3; bases outside the gene matches: 13. The CDR3 is 17 residues long. CDR1 and CDR2 (germline): LGHDT, YNNKEL (reference sequence). The CDR3 region is CASSPKLLAGPYYEQYV. DNA for the CDR3: TGTGCCAGCAGCCCTAAACTGCTAGCGGGGCCTTACTACGAGCAGTACGTC.

This clonotype was recorded many times. The rearrangement uses TRBV15 and TRBJ2-1; the D gene is possibly TRBD1 (5 bases). Germline lookup yields CDR1 LNHNV and CDR2 YYDKDF (reference sequence). With 0 bases removed from V and 10 bases from J, the gap between germline ends came to 10 bases. The CDR3 runs 13 residues. The CDR3 sequence: CATSRDGHREQFF. CDR3 nucleotides: TGTGCCACCAGCAGAGATGGACATAGGGAGCAGTTCTTC.

This clonotype was recorded a few times. This chain joins TRBV20-1 and TRBJ1-1; D may be TRBD1 (6 bases). Germline V gene lookup returns CDR1 DFQATT and CDR2 SNEGSKA (reference sequence). The CDR3 covers 13 residues. Trimming took 1 base from V and 2 from J, leaving 8 bases between them. CDR3 in DNA: TGCAGTGCTAGAGGACAGGTAAACACTGAAGCTTTCTTT. This encodes CSARGQVNTEAFF.

The rearrangement uses TRBV20-1 and TRBJ1-4, with 9 bases fitting TRBD1. V was clipped by 0 bases and J by 7 bases; unmatched bases: 6. Per the germline V gene, CDR1 is DFQATT and CDR2 is SNEGSKA (reference sequence). The CDR3 extends over 15 amino acids. CDR3 bases: TGCAGTGCTAGAGAGCACAGGGGGCAGAGTGAAAAACTGTTTTTT. The encoded protein is CSAREHRGQSEKLFF.

This chain uses TRBV2 with TRBJ1-1; D gene ambiguous. V was shortened by 10 bases and J by 6 bases, with 15 bases between the two germline ends. CDR3 length: 12 residues. The V gene's germline CDR1 is SNHLY and CDR2 FYNNEI. CDR3 sequence (DNA): TGTGCCACCGATGCGGAGGAGGCTGAAGCTTTCTTT. This encodes CATDAEEAEAFF.

The table lists this clonotype with a few counts. The chain links TRBV7-2 to TRBJ1-1; TRBD1 might be the D (5 bases). The CDR3 covers 14 residues. V was cut by 9 bases and J by 1 base, with 15 bases left in between. Per germline, CDR1 SGHTA and CDR2 FQGNSA. CDR3: CASLREVGNTEAFF. Written as DNA, the CDR3 is TGTGCCAGTCTCAGGGAAGTCGGGAACACTGAAGCTTTCTTT.

This sequence joins TRBV18 and TRBJ2-7; no clear D. The CDR3 spans 14 residues. The germline V gene has CDR1 KGHSH and CDR2 LQKENI. The V and J ends lost 3 bases and 2 bases respectively, with 11 bases between them. Written as DNA, the CDR3 is TGTGCCAGCTCACCTGATGGCAGACCCTACGAGCAGTACGTC. Translated, it gives CASSPDGRPYEQYV.

In its sample, this clonotype was seen many times. The CDR3: CASSPDRTAYEQYV. The CDR3 nucleotides read TGTGCCAGCAGCCCAGACAGGACTGCCTACGAGCAGTACGTC. This chain links TRBV7-2 with TRBJ2-7; tentative D call: TRBD1 (6 bases). Germline CDR1 reads SGHTA; CDR2 reads FQGNSA. The CDR3 contains 14 residues. V lost 5 bases and J lost 2, with 13 bases in between.

The CDR3 spells CASSVGSPGGYTEAFF. The CDR3, as DNA: TGTGCCAGCAGCGTAGGTTCGCCTGGTGGCTACACTGAAGCTTTCTTT. V gene TRBV9 combines with J gene TRBJ1-1; no definite D call. V lost 0 bases and J 3 bases, leaving 15 bases between the germline ends. The CDR3 spans 16 residues. Germline loops: CDR1 SGDLS, CDR2 YYNGEE.

The J gene is TRBJ2-1, the V gene TRBV5-1; 8 nucleotides match TRBD2. Losses at the gene ends were 4 bases for V and 5 bases for J; bases not matched to a gene: 8. This CDR3 contains 15 residues. The V gene's germline CDR1 is SGHRS and CDR2 YFSETQ. The CDR3 coding sequence is TGCGCCAGCAGCCGGGCCGGGACTAGGAACAATGAGCAGTTCTTC. It specifies CASSRAGTRNNEQFF. Variable domain in full (rest from reference TRBV5-1 and TRBJ2-1): KAGVTQTPRYLIKTRGQQVTLSCSPISGHRSVSWYQQTPGQGLQFLFEYFSETQRNKGNFPGRFSGRQFSNSRSEMNVSTLELGDSALYLCASSRAGTRNNEQFFGPGTRLTVL.

This clonotype was seen a few times. The J gene is TRBJ2-1, the V gene TRBV12-3 or TRBV12-4; tentatively, D is TRBD1 or TRBD2 (5 bases each). V lost 6 bases, J lost 4 bases, and 10 bases lay in between. The CDR3 contains 13 residues. The DNA of the CDR3 is TGTGCCAGCAGCGGGGCCGTTTACAATGAGCAGTTCTTC. As protein: CASSGAVYNEQFF.

The genes are TRBV5-6 and TRBJ1-1; no definite D call. Germline-derived CDR1 and CDR2 are SGHDT and YYEEEE. The CDR3 is 13 amino acids. V was clipped by 5 bases and J by 4 bases, with 12 bases between them. CDR3 amino acids: CASSRQSSTEAFF. CDR3 in DNA: TGTGCCAGCAGTCGGCAGTCGTCCACTGAAGCTTTCTTT. The complete variable domain, with remaining parts taken from reference TRBV5-6 and TRBJ1-1, reads DAGVTQSPTHLIKTRGQQVTLRCSPKSGHDTVSWYQQALGQGPQFIFQYYEEEERQRGNFPDRFSGHQFPNYSSELNVNALLLGDSALYLCASSRQSSTEAFFGQGTRLTVV.

The chain employs TRBV20-1 and TRBJ1-5; a possible D gene is TRBD1 (5 bases). Between the trimmed V and J ends, which lost 2 bases and 3 bases, there was a span of 11 bases. Germline values: CDR1 DFQATT, CDR2 SNEGSKA (reference sequence). The CDR3 is made up of 14 amino acids. CDR3 sequence: CSARSGGVNQPQHF. The CDR3 bases are TGCAGTGCTAGATCTGGGGGGGTCAATCAGCCCCAGCATTTT.

This clonotype occurred a few times. This sequence joins TRBV4-1 and TRBJ1-5, with 10 positions matching TRBD1. Looked up from germline, CDR1 is MGHRA and CDR2 is YSYEKL. The length of the CDR3 is 15 residues. Trimming took 1 base from V and 9 from J; bases not matched to a gene: 6. The CDR3 region is CASSQGGGDRGPQHF. The CDR3 nucleotides are TGCGCCAGCAGCCAAGGGGGGGGGGACAGGGGGCCCCAGCATTTT.

At least ten counts were recorded for this clonotype. The chain carries TRBV7-2 and TRBJ2-3; 14 positions agree with TRBD2. J was trimmed by 1 base and V by 6 bases; bases with no gene match: 3. The CDR3 has 16 amino acids. Germline CDR1 reads SGHTA; CDR2 reads FQGNSA. The CDR3 spells CASSSGLAGGTDTQYF. In DNA, the CDR3 is TGTGCCAGCAGTTCGGGACTAGCGGGAGGCACAGATACGCAGTATTTT.

In this sample, this clonotype turned up a few times. The rearrangement uses TRBV5-1 and TRBJ1-1, with 7 bases fitting TRBD1. Per germline, CDR1 SGHRS and CDR2 YFSETQ. The V and J ends lost 4 bases and 11 bases, in that order; junction bases with no gene match: 8. The CDR3 covers 12 residues. The CDR3 reads CASSTGGGYAFF. CDR3 nucleotide sequence: TGCGCCAGCAGCACCGGAGGGGGCTATGCTTTCTTT.

This clonotype has a count of ten or more. The chain links TRBV20-1 to TRBJ2-1, with 7 bases lining up with TRBD2. V lost 6 bases, J lost 3 bases, and 8 bases stayed unmatched. The V gene's germline CDR1 is DFQATT and CDR2 SNEGSKA (reference sequence). The CDR3 runs 14 residues. CDR3 amino acids: CSALTSALYNEQFF. The DNA of the CDR3 is TGCAGTGCCCTTACTAGCGCCCTCTACAATGAGCAGTTCTTC.

This clonotype was seen repeatedly, ten times or more. The genes are TRBV20-1 and TRBJ2-3; weak D call: TRBD1 (5 bases). V shed 6 bases and J shed 6 bases, with 16 bases lying between them. Looked up from germline, CDR1 is DFQATT and CDR2 is SNEGSKA (reference sequence). The CDR3 covers 13 residues. CDR3 sequence: CSAPPVGVDTQYF. The CDR3 coding sequence is TGCAGTGCACCTCCTGTAGGGGTTGATACGCAGTATTTT.

For the CDR3, the DNA is TGTGCCAGCAGCTTAGGGGGAGATGGTCAGCCCCAGCATTTT. Protein sequence: CASSLGGDGQPQHF. This chain connects TRBV7-2 to TRBJ1-5; no definite D call. From germline, CDR1 is SGHTA and CDR2 FQGNSA. CDR3 length: 14 amino acids. Trimming removed 1 base at V and 6 bases at J, with 10 bases between.